Sequencing of this T cell receptor (beta chain) was carried out in a study of blood T cell repertoires in COVID-19 (TCRdb year 2020). Turning to the overall study: Collaborator samples came from the United States, Italy and Spain and covered acute and convalescent phases of COVID-19. The material from the prospective study consisted of cDNA or gDNA derived from T cells, B-cell-depleted T cells, or PBMCs. The dataset comprised deeply sampled blood TCRbeta repertoires from subjects exposed to, actively infected with, or recovered from COVID-19. The repertoires were released in a freely available public database meant as a resource for research on the immune response to SARS-CoV-2. Samples came from the ongoing ImmuneRACE study (first 160 participants) plus 1,254 subjects from 6 global collaborators. Sample metadata almost always included a de-identified subject ID, COVID-19 status, age in years and sex. Where available, HLA class I and class II types were taken from metadata supplied by the sample provider and were not determined by assay-based typing. Overall study outcomes, separate from this receptor: How much clinical and demographic metadata was included differed by source and by participant, and the metadata was provided uncurated.

TCRbeta CDR3 regions were amplified from genomic DNA by means of the immunoSEQ Assay, a bias-controlled multiplex PCR. The authors processed their data as follows. The number of nucleated cells in each sample was estimated by amplification of reference gene primers within the assay. To quantify the absolute abundance of each unique TCRbeta CDR3 rearrangement, sequence reads were collapsed and filtered. Productive Simpson clonality was computed per sample as the square root of Simpson's diversity index over productive rearrangements. TCRdb mirrors the immuneACCESS table, restricted to in-frame sequences. Some clones are absent from its copies; in checked studies, under half trace to an unresolved V gene, and the reason for the others is unknown. Clonal size and the V and J genes are those of that table, whereas D and trimming came from the DNA. Across this sample there are hundreds of thousands of clones, with around 90% seen only once. The top ten clonotypes cover 9.4% of the sample.

In the germline V gene, CDR1 corresponds to MGHRA and CDR2 to YSYEKL. Trimming takes 3 bases from V and 8 bases from J, and the germline ends sit 14 bases apart. The CDR3 runs 14 amino acids, cysteine and phenylalanine included. Only the CDR3 region is kept as DNA, spanning 42 bases read in frame from base 1. The collaborating institutions used their own protocols to collect whole blood in K2EDTA tubes. For TCRbeta analysis, collaborators shipped samples as frozen whole blood, isolated PBMCs, or DNA extracted from either of those sample types. Worth noting for this clone: Its antigen remains undetermined. The record has no base qualities; no much larger clone is one base away.

The sequence is built from TRBV4-1 and TRBJ2-4; matching of 7 bases hints at TRBD2 as the D gene. This clonotype originated in a man aged 18 to 35 with active or convalescent COVID-19. Sequenced: peripheral blood. The DNA reads as follows: TGCGCCAGCAGCCACACCGGGGAGGGGGACATTCAGTACTTC. Its protein is CASSHTGEGDIQYF.